This T cell receptor (beta chain) was found in a study of cytomegalovirus exposure and HLA in healthy donors. About this clone: Its matching antigen is unknown.

The PCR used 60 Vbeta and 13 Jbeta primers. Using immunoSEQ multiplex PCR, the repertoire was profiled, and TCRdb retains in-frame clones only, with some absent. The table records 200,000 to 300,000 clones, 80% to 90% of them present only once. CDR3 size: 15 residues. CDR1 and CDR2 (germline): MDHEN, SYDVKM. J lost 5 bases, V lost 3 bases, and 4 bases had no gene match. Broader study findings: It was about 150 TCR beta chains that were listed as cytomegalovirus-associated. Both high specificity and high sensitivity reportedly marked the classifier's diagnosis of cytomegalovirus status. Previous analysis showed most TCR beta V segments were productive about 87% or about 30% of the time. Association of 15,000 to 20,000 TCR beta sequences with HLA alleles was found at 0.05 false discovery rate in a later analysis.

The V gene is TRBV28, the J gene TRBJ2-1, with 10 bases aligning to TRBD2. The receptor comes from a woman in her forties in good health and CMV-seropositive. The sequencing input was PBMCs. This CDR3 is CASSFLAGEHNEQFF. The CDR3 DNA follows: TGTGCCAGCAGTTTCCTAGCGGGAGAACACAATGAGCAGTTCTTC.